Below, 30 T cell receptor beta chains from the same sample are listed, as sequenced in a study of post-analysis software for immune sequencing data. General study results and limits: The five TRBV segments detected at higher frequency in patients than in controls included TRBV5-6, TRBV5-1 and TRBV20-1.

Unique molecular identifiers were carried by the TCR beta cDNA libraries. TCRdb re-called the PCR reads through MiXCR, storing one row per CDR3 protein. The profile shows hundreds of thousands of distinct CDR3 sequences, less than 35% of them singletons. For these TCRs, the target antigens are not known. The specimen was blood. Source of these receptors: a girl aged 5 to 17 with multiple sclerosis.

This chain connects TRBV20-1 to TRBJ1-2, with 8 bases matching TRBD1. In germline, CDR1 is DFQATT, CDR2 SNEGSKA (reference sequence). The CDR3 contains 14 residues. The V gene end was trimmed by 3 bases and the J gene end by 6 bases; junction bases not matched to a gene: 9. The CDR3 coding sequence is TGCAGTGCTAGGGTCGGACAGGGTAGTGATGGCTACACCTTC. The encoded protein is CSARVGQGSDGYTF.

The chain recombines TRBV6-5 with TRBJ1-2; 8 nucleotides align to TRBD1. The CDR3 totals 13 residues. The V gene's germline CDR1 is MNHEY and CDR2 SVGAGI. V was pared by 3 bases and J by 7 bases, with 4 bases of the junction left unmatched. DNA for the CDR3: TGTGCCAGCAGTTATGGGACAGGTCGTGGCTACACCTTC. Its protein is CASSYGTGRGYTF.

This clonotype appeared a few times. The chain couples TRBV24-1 to TRBJ2-1, with 8 nucleotides matching TRBD2. The CDR3 sequence is 15 residues long. Germline CDR1 reads KGHDR; CDR2 reads SFDVKD. V was clipped by 2 bases and J by 7 bases; unmatched bases: 6. The CDR3 is CATSDSLAGLNEQFF. CDR3 nucleotides: TGTGCCACCAGTGATTCCCTAGCGGGTCTTAATGAGCAGTTCTTC.

The CDR3 spells CASSQEYNYGYTF. As DNA, the CDR3 is TGCGCCAGCAGCCAAGAATACAACTATGGCTACACCTTC. V gene TRBV4-3 combines with J gene TRBJ1-2; D call uncertain. Germline V gene sequence: CDR1 LGHNA, CDR2 YSLEER. The CDR3 is 13 amino acids. V shed 0 bases and J shed 2 bases, with 4 bases lying between them.

V and J are TRBV10-3 and TRBJ2-5; the D gene is possibly TRBD1 (7 bases). Trimming removed 3 bases at V and 4 bases at J, with 15 bases between. The CDR3 sequence is 15 residues long. Looked up from germline, CDR1 is ENHRY and CDR2 is SYGVKD. The CDR3 loop reads CAISDEQGGAETQYF. The CDR3 region has the DNA TGTGCCATCAGTGATGAGCAGGGGGGAGCAGAGACCCAGTACTTC.

The CDR3 region is CALRGALTDTQYF. Here the CDR3 DNA reads TGTGCGCTCCGGGGGGCCTTAACAGATACGCAGTATTTT. The genes are TRBV10-3 and TRBJ2-3; perhaps TRBD2 as D (7 bases). CDR3 size: 13 residues. The germline CDR1 and CDR2 sequences are ENHRY and SYGVKD.

J is TRBJ1-4 and V is TRBV20-1; 10 bases fit TRBD1. The CDR3 sequence is 16 residues long. The J segment lost 8 bases and the V segment lost 0 bases, leaving 9 bases of the junction unmatched. CDR1 DFQATT and CDR2 SNEGSKA come from the germline V gene (reference sequence). Here the CDR3 reads CSARDTQGTGDEKLFF. In nucleotides, the CDR3 is TGCAGTGCTAGAGATACCCAGGGGACAGGGGACGAAAAACTGTTTTTT.

The J gene is TRBJ1-2, the V gene TRBV29-1; D uncertain. In germline, CDR1 is SQVTM, CDR2 ANQGSEA. The CDR3 is 14 amino acids. Trimming took 0 bases from V and 8 from J, leaving 16 bases between them. DNA for the CDR3: TGCAGCGTTGAAGATCTTGTAGCGAGCGGGGGCTACACCTTC. This codes for CSVEDLVASGGYTF.

This clonotype has only a few counts. The V and J genes are TRBV4-3 and TRBJ1-1; D uncertain. The length of the CDR3 is 14 residues. V was clipped by 0 bases and J by 6 bases, with 11 bases between them. Per the germline V gene, CDR1 is LGHNA and CDR2 is YSLEER. Here the CDR3 reads CASSQDTWPSEAFF. DNA of the CDR3: TGCGCCAGCAGCCAAGATACGTGGCCTTCTGAAGCTTTCTTT.

This rearrangement joins TRBV20-1 to TRBJ1-2; no definite D call. Trimming removed 7 bases from V and 1 base from J, with 7 bases in between. Germline CDR1 and CDR2: DFQATT and SNEGSKA (reference sequence). This CDR3 has 11 amino acids. DNA of the CDR3: TGCAGTGGGCACCATAACTATGGCTACACCTTC. It codes for CSGHHNYGYTF.

This sequence joins TRBV6-2 or TRBV6-3 and TRBJ2-2; TRBD1 agrees at 8 bases. Germline CDR1 MNHEY, CDR2 SVGEGT. CDR3 length: 14 amino acids. V was pared by 6 bases and J by 5 bases, with 5 bases of the junction left unmatched. CDR3 sequence (DNA): TGTGCCAGCAGGGGGACAGGTGGGACCGGGGAGCTGTTTTTT. Translated, it gives CASRGTGGTGELFF.

This clonotype was counted a few times. CDR3 nucleotide sequence: TGCAGTGCTAGAGTCGGAGACATCTCCTACAATGAGCAGTTCTTC. Its translation is CSARVGDISYNEQFF. This sequence joins TRBV20-1 and TRBJ2-1; D is uncertain. The CDR3 loop spans 15 amino acids. The V and J ends lost 1 base and 0 bases respectively, with 10 bases between them. Germline assignment: CDR1 DFQATT and CDR2 SNEGSKA (reference sequence).

This chain uses TRBV5-5 with TRBJ1-1; D might be TRBD1 (5 bases). The CDR3 spans 12 residues. CDR1 SGHKS and CDR2 YYEKEE come from the germline V gene (reference sequence). The V gene lost 6 bases and the J gene lost 5 bases, with 11 bases spanning the gap. CDR3 sequence: CASTRGETEAFF. The CDR3 DNA reads TGTGCCAGCACCCGGGGGGAAACTGAAGCTTTCTTT.

This CDR3 reads CASSSRDRGVKLFF. The CDR3 DNA reads as TGCGCCAGCAGCTCCCGGGACAGGGGTGTAAAACTGTTTTTT. The genes are TRBV5-1 and TRBJ1-4; 10 bases are a match to TRBD1. The CDR3 sequence is 14 residues long. Germline CDR1 reads SGHRS; CDR2 reads YFSETQ. V gave up 3 bases and J gave up 10 bases; unmatched junction bases: 6. The entire variable domain, with the rest obtained from reference TRBV5-1 and TRBJ1-4, is as follows: KAGVTQTPRYLIKTRGQQVTLSCSPISGHRSVSWYQQTPGQGLQFLFEYFSETQRNKGNFPGRFSGRQFSNSRSEMNVSTLELGDSALYLCASSSRDRGVKLFFGSGTQLSVL.

The chain has TRBV5-1 and TRBJ2-1, with 10 positions matching TRBD2. The CDR3 is 16 residues long. The V gene's germline CDR1 is SGHRS and CDR2 YFSETQ. V shed 4 bases and J 8 bases; nucleotides not matched to a gene: 12. Here the CDR3 DNA reads TGCGCCAGCAGCCCTCGGACTAGCGGAAGCAGGGATGAGCAGTTCTTC. Encoded protein: CASSPRTSGSRDEQFF.

The chain links TRBV6-1 to TRBJ2-1; 9 bases agree with TRBD2. V dropped 6 bases and J dropped 2; count of bases not matched to a gene: 17. The CDR3 is made up of 19 amino acids. Looked up from germline, CDR1 is MNHNS and CDR2 is SASEGT. In nucleotides, the CDR3 is TGTGCCAGCAGCGCCATTCTAGCGGGAAGAAGAAAGGCCTACAATGAGCAGTTCTTC. Its translation is CASSAILAGRRKAYNEQFF.

The V gene is TRBV7-9, the J gene TRBJ1-2; D is uncertain. Trimming shortened V by 5 bases and J by 8 bases, and 15 bases separated the two germline ends. There are 13 residues in the CDR3. Germline assignment: CDR1 SEHNR and CDR2 FQNEAQ (reference sequence). CDR3 protein: CASSALRESGYTF. In DNA, the CDR3 is TGTGCCAGCAGCGCACTCCGGGAGAGCGGCTACACCTTC. The whole variable domain, filled in from reference TRBV7-9 and TRBJ1-2, reads DTGVSQNPRHKITKRGQNVTFRCDPISEHNRLYWYRQTLGQGPEFLTYFQNEAQLEKSRLLSDRFSAERPKGSFSTLEIQRTEQGDSAMYLCASSALRESGYTFGSGTRLTVV.

The gene calls are TRBV7-2 and TRBJ1-2, with 7 bases matching TRBD1. CDR1 is SGHTA and CDR2 is FQGNSA in the germline V gene. The CDR3 has 15 residues. The J segment lost 4 bases and the V segment lost 1 base, leaving 6 bases of the junction unmatched. CDR3 residues: CASSLEIGGGYGYTF. The CDR3 DNA is TGTGCCAGCAGCTTAGAAATAGGGGGCGGCTATGGCTACACCTTC.

V and J are TRBV18 and TRBJ2-1; 10 bases are shared with TRBD2. The CDR3 extends over 15 amino acids. The germline V gene encodes CDR1 KGHSH and CDR2 LQKENI. V trimming: 4 bases; J trimming: 6 bases; junction bases outside the gene matches: 6. CDR3 protein: CASSRVASGSNEQFF. The CDR3 bases are TGTGCCAGCTCACGGGTAGCTAGCGGGAGCAATGAGCAGTTCTTC.

The sample holds a few counts of this clonotype. This chain connects TRBV5-1 to TRBJ2-4, with D possibly called TRBD1 or TRBD2 (5 bases each). Looked up from germline, CDR1 is SGHRS and CDR2 is YFSETQ. There are 15 residues in the CDR3. The V end was cut by 0 bases, the J end by 0 bases, with 7 bases between. The CDR3: CASSLGGTAKNIQYF. Here the CDR3 DNA reads TGCGCCAGCAGCTTGGGGGGGACAGCCAAAAACATTCAGTACTTC.

J is TRBJ2-3 and V is TRBV14; D gene ambiguous. The germline gives CDR1 SGHDN, CDR2 FVKESK. With 1 base removed from V and 2 bases from J, the gap between germline ends came to 10 bases. CDR3 length: 15 residues. The chain's CDR3 is CASSQVAPFTDTQYF. The CDR3, as DNA: TGTGCCAGCAGCCAAGTGGCGCCCTTCACAGATACGCAGTATTTT.

V and J are TRBV7-2 and TRBJ1-6; unclear D gene. Trimming removed 1 base from V and 5 bases from J, with 6 bases in between. Germline CDR1 is SGHTA and CDR2 is FQGNSA. This CDR3 has 14 residues. The CDR3 here is CASSLGANNSPLHF. The CDR3 DNA reads TGTGCCAGCAGCTTAGGGGCCAATAATTCACCCCTCCACTTT.

The gene calls are TRBV7-9 and TRBJ2-3; possibly TRBD2 for D (5 bases). Between the trimmed V and J ends, which lost 7 bases and 5 bases, there was a span of 16 bases. CDR3 size: 14 residues. Germline V gene data show CDR1 as SEHNR and CDR2 as FQNEAQ (reference sequence). CDR3 in DNA: TGTGCCAGCACCCGGGATAGCAATCTAGATACGCAGTATTTT. Amino acids: CASTRDSNLDTQYF.

V gene TRBV15 combines with J gene TRBJ2-1; the D gene is possibly TRBD2 (5 bases). Trimming took off 4 bases at V and 2 bases at J, with 9 bases between the two ends. The CDR3 consists of 14 residues. CDR1 is LNHNV, CDR2 YYDKDF, per germline (reference sequence). The CDR3 region has the DNA TGTGCCACCAGCATCGACGGGACCTACAATGAGCAGTTCTTC. Translating it yields CATSIDGTYNEQFF.

This clonotype was seen only a few times. V gene TRBV12-3 or TRBV12-4 combines with J gene TRBJ1-4; weak D call: TRBD1 (6 bases). The CDR3 totals 14 residues. The germline V and J ends were trimmed by 6 bases and 5 bases, with 13 bases remaining between them. CDR3 sequence reads: CASSYDRMNEKLFF. The CDR3 bases are TGTGCCAGCAGCTATGACAGGATGAATGAAAAACTGTTTTTT.

This clonotype came up a few times. The chain uses TRBV5-1 and TRBJ2-2, with D uncertain. CDR3 length equals 13 residues. Looked up from germline, CDR1 is SGHRS and CDR2 is YFSETQ. V was trimmed by 4 bases and J by 6 bases, leaving 10 bases between them. The CDR3: CASSPNTAGELFF. CDR3 DNA sequence: TGCGCCAGCAGCCCCAACACTGCCGGGGAGCTGTTTTTT.

The V gene is TRBV20-1, the J gene TRBJ2-7; D perhaps matches TRBD2 (5 bases). The V end was cut by 2 bases, the J end by 4 bases, with 6 bases between. CDR1 and CDR2 from the germline V gene are DFQATT and SNEGSKA (reference sequence). The CDR3 runs to 11 residues. CDR3 protein: CSARPGYEQYF. The DNA of the CDR3 is TGCAGTGCTAGACCGGGGTACGAGCAGTACTTC.

The genes are TRBV5-6 and TRBJ2-1; D unclear. The CDR3 is 17 residues long. Per germline, CDR1 SGHDT and CDR2 YYEEEE. V lost 1 base to trimming and J lost 0 bases, with 14 bases between them. CDR3 sequence reads: CASSLFVRESSYNEQFF. In DNA, the CDR3 is TGTGCCAGCAGCTTGTTCGTAAGGGAAAGCTCCTACAATGAGCAGTTCTTC. Using reference TRBV5-6 and TRBJ2-1 for the parts outside the CDR3, the full variable domain is DAGVTQSPTHLIKTRGQQVTLRCSPKSGHDTVSWYQQALGQGPQFIFQYYEEEERQRGNFPDRFSGHQFPNYSSELNVNALLLGDSALYLCASSLFVRESSYNEQFFGPGTRLTVL.

V usage is TRBV20-1 and J usage is TRBJ2-3, with 7 bases identical to TRBD2. Germline V gene sequence: CDR1 DFQATT, CDR2 SNEGSKA (reference sequence). The CDR3 runs to 15 residues. The trim removed 0 bases at V and 5 bases at J, leaving 8 bases unmatched. The CDR3 is CSAREHKGRGDTQYF. The DNA for the CDR3 is TGCAGTGCTAGAGAACACAAGGGGAGGGGAGATACGCAGTATTTT.

This chain connects TRBV6-2 or TRBV6-3 to TRBJ1-5, with 9 bases identical to TRBD1. Unmatched junction bases numbered 15, after V lost 6 bases and J lost 0 bases. CDR3 length: 19 residues. Germline-derived CDR1 and CDR2 are MNHEY and SVGEGT. The CDR3 region is CASSPPQGASGASNQPQHF. The CDR3 DNA is TGTGCCAGCAGCCCTCCACAGGGGGCTTCCGGAGCTAGCAATCAGCCCCAGCATTTT.